This TCR beta chain was sequenced for a study of metastatic and nonmetastatic thyroid tumors. General study points: Relative to benign nodules, malignant thyroid tumors were reportedly characterized by significantly elevated TCR beta diversity in blood and tumor.

TCRdb reassembled clones from the PCR reads with MiXCR. The sample contains over 65,000 clones, approximately 13% of which appear only once. This clone was found many times. Its antigen remains unidentified. Patients were all untreated before their thyroid surgery. CDR1 and CDR2 (germline): ENHRY, SYGVKD. Trimming took 1 base from V and 1 from J, leaving 5 bases between them. The CDR3 spans 13 residues. The TCR comes from a female donor with papillary thyroid cancer or a benign thyroid nodule (not recorded which). Some clones in this sample may be carry-over from other donors' samples. The genes are TRBV10-3 and TRBJ2-7; D gene uncertain. Sequenced: tumor tissue. CDR3 protein: CAISEWGSYEQYF. CDR3 sequence (DNA): TGTGCCATCAGTGAGTGGGGATCCTACGAGCAGTACTTC.